The following is a TCR beta chain sequence with its context. Its target antigen remains unknown. Qualities for individual bases were not recorded, and no much larger clone is one base off. The time point label of this sample denotes: baseline before first vaccination. Samples from vaccinated people were obtained from the UK trials COV001 and COV002, which included a single-blind randomized controlled phase 2/3 trial of AZD1222 (ChAdOx1 nCoV-19) in healthy adults. Trial participant PBMC samples were collected at day 0 and day 28 after the second dose for TCRbeta chain sequencing. The data originate from a study of T cell responses to AZD1222 COVID-19 vaccine (dated by TCRdb to the early 2020s). Broadly, across the study: AZD1222 recipients whose second dose came at about 4 weeks and those whose second dose came at about 12 weeks were combined into one group, since spike-specific TCR depth and breadth did not differ between the two schedules. Enrollment into the trials was organized by age into subgroups of 18-55, 56-69 and 70-plus years, and those subgroups contained roughly 150, 30 and 60 TCR-sequenced participants, respectively. A total of over 230 trial participants underwent TCR sequencing, of whom nearly 210 received two doses of AZD1222 and about 26 received two doses of the MenACWY control vaccine. Beyond this particular receptor, the publication reports: Only a handful of AZD1222 recipients were SARS-CoV-2 seropositive at baseline, limiting conclusions about previously exposed vaccinees. CD4 TCRs associated with the vaccine covered the entire spike protein, and the dominant responses were in regions 160-218 and 743-854. Most participants were white British and females outnumbered males, and the authors suggested that clonal diversity may have been underestimated. After two AZD1222 doses, both the breadth and the depth of spike-specific TCRs were significantly higher than at day 0 and than in MenACWY recipients. Reportedly, close to half of the unique spike-specific TCRs recognized epitopes lying outside the regions that are mutated in the B.1.351 and B.1.1.7 variants. The 56-69-year group was small, and its depth increase did not reach significance, likely because of low power. No day 14 peak-response samples were available, so repertoires were characterized only after the peak T cell response.

The CDR1 and CDR2 encoded by the germline V gene are ENHRY and SYGVKD. The CDR3 measures 15 amino acids from cysteine to phenylalanine. CDR3 DNA is the only sequence kept; it has 45 bases, read in frame from the first base. V gives up 6 bases and J gives up 3 bases, and the segment between their germline ends measures 15 bases. The CDR3 regions of human TCRbeta chains were subjected to immunosequencing. The published analysis was carried out like this. TCRs in the repertoires were matched against a reference library of SARS-CoV-2-specific TCRs that had been generated with the MIRA antigen-specificity platform. Breadth was defined as the fraction of unique TCRs that were SARS-CoV-2-associated, and depth was defined as the fraction of total T cells that were SARS-CoV-2-associated. Using the MIRA data, each spike-specific TCR was mapped to the spike region that the TCR reacts to and placed in a CD4 or CD8 class. Log10-transformed breadth and depth values were compared by one-way ANOVA with Sidak's multiple comparisons tests. In TCRdb, the immuneACCESS table is reduced to in-frame sequences with V and J assigned. These tables do not hold every clone; where another copy was compared, an unresolved V gene accounts for under half, and the others remain unexplained. V and J calls and clone size are given by that table; D and trimming were obtained from the DNA. The sample table holds 150,000 to 200,000 clones, of which 88% were seen once. The top ten clones comprise roughly 5.5% of the sample.

The rearranged segments are TRBV10-3 and TRBJ2-1, with a weak D call of TRBD1 (8 bases match). This specimen consisted of peripheral blood, obtained on day 0 of AZD1222 vaccination. The sequence derives from an adult in good health. The bases read TGTGCCATCAGCTTACAGGGGGGGGTCTACAATGAGCAGTTCTTC. It codes for CAISLQGGVYNEQFF.